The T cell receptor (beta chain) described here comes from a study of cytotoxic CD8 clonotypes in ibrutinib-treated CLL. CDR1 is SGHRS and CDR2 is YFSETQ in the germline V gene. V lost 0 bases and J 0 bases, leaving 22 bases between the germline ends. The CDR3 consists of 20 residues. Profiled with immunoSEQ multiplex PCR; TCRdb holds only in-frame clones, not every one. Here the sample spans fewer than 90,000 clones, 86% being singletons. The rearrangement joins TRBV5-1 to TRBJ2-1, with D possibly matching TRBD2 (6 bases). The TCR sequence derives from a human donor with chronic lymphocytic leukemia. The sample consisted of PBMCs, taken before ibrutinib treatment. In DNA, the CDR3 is TGCGCCAGCAGCTTGGTAGAGGCGGGGTTTGATTCCTACTCCTACAATGAGCAGTTCTTC. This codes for CASSLVEAGFDSYSYNEQFF.